This TCR beta chain was profiled in a study of beta chain features in type 1 diabetes (dated by TCRdb to 2016 to 2019). The study in broad terms: Mean age, gender distribution, total cell number and subset yield were not different between patients and healthy donors. A total of 100 million to 140 million sorted cells were examined across all samples, and the number of cells per subset was strongly correlated with RNA yield. In the study, TCRB repertoires of sorted circulating CD4+ T cell subsets from recently diagnosed type 1 diabetes patients were compared with those of matched healthy donors. Regulatory and stem cell-like memory subsets were obtained from only 8 patients and about 8 healthy donors, while naive and central memory subsets were obtained from all 30 or so donors.

CDR1 and CDR2 (SGHRS, YFSETQ) derive from the germline V gene. Relative to germline, V is missing 2 bases and J is missing 2 bases, with 1 base of the junction outside any gene match. The CDR3 measures 15 amino acids from cysteine to phenylalanine. Only the CDR3 DNA is retained, 45 bases long and in frame from the first base. Study-wide findings and limitations: A moderate but significant shortening of TCRB CDR3 length was observed in type 1 diabetes patients in all four CD4+ subsets. Naive, central memory and regulatory TCRB repertoires appeared to be more similar among patients than among healthy donors. PCR may preferentially amplify shorter templates, but because patient and control samples were amplified and corrected together, any resulting skew would affect both groups equally. Sequencing cDNA rather than genomic DNA could over-represent highly expressing activated cells, although activation and CD3 levels did not differ between groups. Only small numbers of individuals were included in the HLA sub-analyses, which left unresolved whether HLA type had any influence on TCRB rearrangement. At VDJ recombination sites, type 1 diabetes patients had fewer insertions and more deleted nucleotides, which implies abnormalities in thymic rearrangement.

In its sample, this clone was seen a few times. Its antigen is unknown. The sample holds no much larger clone one base away, and base qualities are not on file. Each donor gave one peripheral blood draw, averaging roughly 100 mL, which was collected into heparinised tubes. Using a panel that included CD45RO, CCR7, CD25, CD127, CD95 and CD27, naive, central memory, regulatory and stem cell-like memory CD4+ T cells were sorted on a BD FACSAria II. Purity was above 98% for every sorted population. PBMCs were separated immediately by Lymphoprep density gradient centrifugation and were stained directly, without being cultured. To minimize batch effects, samples were stained and sorted in pairs, one healthy donor with one patient per experiment. The entire amount of isolated RNA was reverse transcribed using the High Capacity cDNA Reverse Transcription Kit, so the sequenced TCRB transcripts were expressed ones. Naive, central memory and regulatory T cell samples underwent deep immunoSEQ sequencing, averaging about 3.57 million total reads per sample. Sorted cells were lysed in RLT buffer and RNA was extracted with DNase-treated RNeasy Micro or Mini kits, depending on cell number. To prevent cross-contamination, every cell subset was processed on its own, while patient and healthy donor samples were processed together. The immunoSEQ multiplex PCR was used to amplify TCRB sequences from cDNA, yielding 87-bp fragments that span the CDR3 region. Amplicons were sequenced on the Illumina HiSeq platform. Per the source publication's procedure: PCR bias was corrected computationally using synthetic template baselines, and reads within Hamming distance 2 were collapsed, with unmergeable singletons discarded. Reads were aligned against IMGT to assign V, D and J genes, CDR3 length and insertions or deletions at six rearrangement sites. Within each subset, clonotype counts were normalized to sorted cell number, after which true diversity and Gini coefficients were computed with the tcR R package. The overlap coefficient, calculated on TCRB nucleotide sequences, was used to measure repertoire sharing. TCRdb mirrors the immuneACCESS table, restricted to in-frame sequences. Some clones are absent from its copies; in checked studies, under half trace to an unresolved V gene, and the reason for the others is unknown. V, J and clone size were drawn from that table, and D and trimming were deduced from the DNA. The sample yields about 150,000 clones; 11% were counted once. The ten most abundant clones make up 2% to 2.5% of the sample.

The sequence came from a man aged 18 to 30 in good health. The rearrangement combines TRBV5-1 with TRBJ2-6, with 7 middle bases fitting TRBD1. The source material was central memory CD4+ T cells from blood. The CDR3 region reads CASSLQGTGANVLTF. At the DNA level, the sequence is TGCGCCAGCAGCTTACAGGGGACTGGGGCCAACGTCCTGACTTTC.